These T cell receptor beta chains were read from a single sample in a study of blood T cell repertoires in COVID-19. Method: immunoSEQ multiplex PCR; TCRdb's copy keeps in-frame clones and lacks some. The data contain some 39,000 clones, 85% of them singletons. The source material was peripheral blood. The receptor source for this set is a man aged 55-75 years with acute or convalescent COVID-19. CDR3s include the opening cysteine and the closing phenylalanine or tryptophan. D genes are given only for firm matches. Clone size is given for some rows only: seen once, a few or many times, or a class if the clone is expanded.

V	J	length	D	size	DNA	CDR3
TRBV11-2	TRBJ2-1	16	TRBD2	NA	TGTGCCAGCAGCTCGTCCGCGGGACTAGCGTACAATGAGCAGTTCTTC	CASSSSAGLAYNEQFF
TRBV29-1	TRBJ1-1	13	NA	NA	TGCAGCGTCTGGGGGCGTAGAGGAACTGAAGCTTTCTTT	CSVWGRRGTEAFF
TRBV28	TRBJ1-2	13	TRBD1	NA	TGTGCCAGCAGCACAGGGGAAAACTATGGCTACACCTTC	CASSTGENYGYTF
TRBV3-1/TRBV3-2	TRBJ2-5	15	TRBD1	NA	TGTGCCAGCAGCCAAGGGGACAGGAGCTGGGAGACCCAGTACTTC	CASSQGDRSWETQYF
TRBV15	TRBJ2-7	15	NA	NA	TGTGCCACCAGCAGAGATCGAGCCACTCCCTACGAGCAGTACTTC	CATSRDRATPYEQYF
TRBV9	TRBJ2-3	16	TRBD2	once	TGTGCCAGCACGCGATTCGCGCGGGAGGCCGCAGATACGCAGTATTTT	CASTRFAREAADTQYF
TRBV7-3	TRBJ2-3	16	TRBD2	NA	TGTGCCAGCAGCTTAGGTGTCGGGGGGAATCAAGATACGCAGTATTTT	CASSLGVGGNQDTQYF
TRBV9	TRBJ1-6	15	TRBD1	NA	TGTGCCAGCAGCACCAGGGACAGGGCTAATTCACCCCTCCACTTT	CASSTRDRANSPLHF
TRBV21-1	TRBJ2-5	13	NA	NA	TGTGCCAGCACGTCGGGTAGTTTATGGACCCAGTACTTC	CASTSGSLWTQYF
TRBV6-2/TRBV6-3	TRBJ2-7	14	TRBD1	NA	TGTGCCAGCAGTCCGCGGACAGGGCCCCACGAGCAGTACTTC	CASSPRTGPHEQYF
TRBV5-5	TRBJ2-1	16	TRBD2	NA	TGTGCCAGCACCCTCGACGGGCTAGCGGGGGCAGGTGAGCAGTTCTTC	CASTLDGLAGAGEQFF
TRBV3-1/TRBV3-2	TRBJ1-2	12	NA	medium-sized	TGTGCCAGCAGCCAAGTACAGTATGGCTACACCTTC	CASSQVQYGYTF
TRBV19	TRBJ1-2	15	TRBD1	NA	TGTGCCAGTATGACCCGGGACAGGGAGAACTATGGCTACACCTTC	CASMTRDRENYGYTF
TRBV9	TRBJ1-2	13	NA	NA	TGTGCCAGCAGGGGAGGGGGGAGCGATGGCTACACCTTC	CASRGGGSDGYTF
TRBV6-5	TRBJ2-2	14	NA	NA	TGTGCCAGCAGTTACGAGACCGCGGCTAGGGAGCTGTTTTTT	CASSYETAARELFF
TRBV6-5	TRBJ1-2	11	NA	NA	TGTGCCAGCATGGGGGCCCTGGGCTACACCTTC	CASMGALGYTF
TRBV29-1	TRBJ2-5	14	TRBD2	NA	TGCAGCGTTGGATCGACTAGCGGGACGGAGACCCAGTACTTC	CSVGSTSGTETQYF
TRBV9	TRBJ2-1	19	TRBD2	once	TGTGCCAGCAGCGGCCGTGGGGGGCGGGAGGGCCGGTCCTACAATGAGCAGTTCTTC	CASSGRGGREGRSYNEQFF
TRBV2	TRBJ2-1	11	NA	NA	TGTGCCAGCAGAGCTTACAATGAGCAGTTCTTC	CASRAYNEQFF
TRBV7-2	TRBJ2-3	15	NA	NA	TGTGCCAGCAGCCCCATGGGGGGAGCGGGAGATACGCAGTATTTT	CASSPMGGAGDTQYF
TRBV18	TRBJ1-2	17	TRBD1	NA	TGTGCCAGCTCACCAAGGACAGGGGTTGGTGGGCAGGATGGCTACACCTTC	CASSPRTGVGGQDGYTF
TRBV28	TRBJ1-2	14	NA	NA	TGTGCCAGCAGTTTATTGGGAGGGTCAGCTGGCTACACCTTC	CASSLLGGSAGYTF
TRBV30	TRBJ1-6	15	TRBD1	NA	TGTGCCTGGAGGGAAACAGGGGCGGGTAATTCACCCCTCCACTTT	CAWRETGAGNSPLHF
TRBV12-5	TRBJ1-1	15	NA	NA	TGTGCTAGTGGCCGCACAATAGGGGGTAGCACTGAAGCTTTCTTT	CASGRTIGGSTEAFF
TRBV19	TRBJ1-2	13	NA	NA	TGTGCCAGTAGTATGAATCCTTCCGGGGGCTACACCTTC	CASSMNPSGGYTF
TRBV2	TRBJ2-2	15	NA	NA	TGTGCCAGCACCCGCAGTCCGAATTACACCGGGGAGCTGTTTTTT	CASTRSPNYTGELFF
TRBV2	TRBJ1-2	14	NA	NA	TGTGCCAGCAGTGCCGACTCCCTTAACTATGGCTACACCTTC	CASSADSLNYGYTF
TRBV29-1	TRBJ2-1	17	TRBD2	NA	TGCAGCGTTGATCATAGCGGGAGGACGAGCTCCTACAATGAGCAGTTCTTC	CSVDHSGRTSSYNEQFF
TRBV9	TRBJ2-4	16	NA	NA	TGTGCCAGCAGCGTAGGTGGAGGGGCGGCCAAAAACATTCAGTACTTC	CASSVGGGAAKNIQYF
TRBV2	TRBJ2-5	15	NA	NA	TGTGCCAGCAAGGACAGGGGCGGGGGGCTGAAGACCCAGTACTTC	CASKDRGGGLKTQYF
TRBV3-1/TRBV3-2	TRBJ1-1	14	TRBD1	NA	TGTGCCAGCAGGCATAAGGGGGCGGAAACTGAAGCTTTCTTT	CASRHKGAETEAFF
TRBV6-2/TRBV6-3	TRBJ1-4	14	NA	few	TGTGCCAGCAGCTCGACAGGAATCGGGGAAAAACTGTTTTTT	CASSSTGIGEKLFF
TRBV7-8	TRBJ1-3	15	TRBD1	few	TGTGCCAGCAGCTCAAGGGACAGGCCGGGAAACACCATATATTTT	CASSSRDRPGNTIYF
TRBV20-1	TRBJ2-1	11	NA	once	TGCAGTGCTAGTTGGGGGGATGAGCAGTTCTTC	CSASWGDEQFF
TRBV2	TRBJ2-7	13	TRBD1	NA	TGTGCCAGCACAGGGGGCATATCCTACGAGCAGTACTTC	CASTGGISYEQYF
TRBV19	TRBJ1-5	13	TRBD1	NA	TGTGCCAGTAGCGGACAGGGCGGCCAGCCCCAGCATTTT	CASSGQGGQPQHF
TRBV5-1	TRBJ2-7	15	NA	NA	TGCGCCAGCAGCTTGAATCAGGTATTCTCCTACGAGCAGTACTTC	CASSLNQVFSYEQYF
TRBV28	TRBJ1-5	17	NA	NA	TGTGCCAGCAGTCCCACAGGATACCCTATTAGCAATCAGCCCCAGCATTTT	CASSPTGYPISNQPQHF
TRBV11-2	TRBJ1-1	14	NA	NA	TGTGCCAGCAGCTTAGCGCAGGGGAGAACTGAAGCTTTCTTT	CASSLAQGRTEAFF
TRBV6-5	TRBJ1-6	15	NA	NA	TGTGCCAGCAGTTACGGCAGATCCTATAATTCACCCCTCCACTTT	CASSYGRSYNSPLHF
TRBV7-9	TRBJ1-4	13	NA	NA	TGTGCCAGCAGCTTAGCGCTGGCTGAAAAACTGTTTTTT	CASSLALAEKLFF
TRBV5-6	TRBJ1-4	16	NA	NA	TGTGCCAGCAGCTTGGATTCTGGGGAGATTAATGAAAAACTGTTTTTT	CASSLDSGEINEKLFF
TRBV5-1	TRBJ1-1	14	TRBD1	NA	TGCGCCACCGGGACAGGCCCCGGGAACACTGAAGCTTTCTTT	CATGTGPGNTEAFF
TRBV28	TRBJ2-2	17	TRBD1	NA	TGTGCCAGCAGTTCCGCGGGGGACAGGGTGAACACCGGGGAGCTGTTTTTT	CASSSAGDRVNTGELFF
TRBV5-5	TRBJ2-6	17	TRBD1	NA	TGTGCCAGCAGCTTGGCGGGACAGCTGGCTGGGGCCAACGTCCTGACTTTC	CASSLAGQLAGANVLTF
TRBV6-5	TRBJ2-2	14	NA	once	TGTGCCAGCAGGAGGGCGGTCTACACCGGGGAGCTGTTTTTT	CASRRAVYTGELFF
TRBV30	TRBJ2-1	15	TRBD2	NA	TGTGCCTGGAGTGTGGGGCGGGGGGGCTATGCTGAGCAGTTCTTC	CAWSVGRGGYAEQFF
TRBV9	TRBJ1-2	16	TRBD1	NA	TGTGCCAGCAGCGTAGCGCCAGGGGGGAGCTCCTATGGCTACACCTTC	CASSVAPGGSSYGYTF
TRBV30	TRBJ2-2	13	NA	NA	TGTGCCTGGAGTCCGTCAGGGACCGGGGAGCTGTTTTTT	CAWSPSGTGELFF
TRBV12-3/TRBV12-4	TRBJ1-2	12	TRBD1	NA	TGTGCCAGCAGTTCGACAGGGTATGGCTACACCTTC	CASSSTGYGYTF